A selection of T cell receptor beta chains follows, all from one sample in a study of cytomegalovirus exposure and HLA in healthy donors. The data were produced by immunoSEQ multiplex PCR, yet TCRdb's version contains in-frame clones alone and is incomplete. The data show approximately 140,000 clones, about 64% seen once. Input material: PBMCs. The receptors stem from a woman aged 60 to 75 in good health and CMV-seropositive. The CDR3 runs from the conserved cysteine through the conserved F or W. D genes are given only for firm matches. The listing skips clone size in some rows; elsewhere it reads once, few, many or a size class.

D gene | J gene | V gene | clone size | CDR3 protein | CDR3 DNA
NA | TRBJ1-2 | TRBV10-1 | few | CASGKSGPYGYTF | TGCGCCAGCGGGAAGTCAGGGCCCTATGGCTACACCTTC
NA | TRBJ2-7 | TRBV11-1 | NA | CASSHGQSSYEQYF | TGTGCCAGCAGCCACGGACAGAGCTCCTACGAGCAGTACTTC
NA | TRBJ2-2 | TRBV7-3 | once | CASSLTPNTGELFF | TGTGCCAGCAGCTTGACTCCGAACACCGGGGAGCTGTTTTTT
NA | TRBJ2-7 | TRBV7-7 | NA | CASSPRADSSYEQYF | TGTGCTAGCAGCCCCCGCGCCGACAGTTCCTACGAGCAGTACTTC
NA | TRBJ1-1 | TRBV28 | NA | CASRPSDRMRLNTEAFF | TGTGCCAGCCGACCCTCAGACAGGATGAGACTGAACACTGAAGCTTTCTTT
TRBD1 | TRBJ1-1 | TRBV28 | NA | CASSGGQGNTEAFF | TGTGCCAGCAGTGGTGGACAGGGGAACACTGAAGCTTTCTTT
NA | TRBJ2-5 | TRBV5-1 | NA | CASSLPGGETQYF | TGCGCCAGCAGCCTGCCCGGAGGGGAGACCCAGTACTTC
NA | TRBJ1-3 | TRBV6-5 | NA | CASSYSQGWNTIYF | TGTGCCAGCAGTTACTCGCAGGGTTGGAACACCATATATTTT
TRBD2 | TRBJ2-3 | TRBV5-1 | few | CASSAREAGGDTQYF | TGCGCCAGCAGCGCACGGGAAGCGGGAGGTGATACGCAGTATTTT
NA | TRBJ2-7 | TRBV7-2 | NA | CASSSRSPYEQYF | TGTGCCAGCAGCTCCCGAAGCCCCTACGAGCAGTACTTC
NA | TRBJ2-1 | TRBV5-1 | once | CASSLAGNSYNEQFF | TGCGCCAGCAGCTTGGCCGGGAACTCCTACAATGAGCAGTTCTTC
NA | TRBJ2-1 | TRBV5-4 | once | CASSLDPNSYNEQFF | TGTGCCAGCAGCTTGGATCCCAACTCCTACAATGAGCAGTTCTTC
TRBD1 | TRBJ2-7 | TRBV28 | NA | CASSLVSTGGHGQYF | TGTGCCAGCAGTTTAGTGTCCACAGGGGGCCACGGGCAGTACTTC
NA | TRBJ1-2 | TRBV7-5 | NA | CARSLPGTGAGANYGYTF | TGTGCCAGAAGCTTACCCGGGACAGGGGCCGGAGCTAACTATGGCTACACCTTC
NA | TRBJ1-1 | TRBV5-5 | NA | CASSGPGGQF | TGTGCCAGCAGCGGACCCGGGGGGCAATTT
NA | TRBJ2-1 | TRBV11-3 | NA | CASSSGGNEQFF | TGTGCCAGCAGCTCCGGAGGGAATGAGCAGTTCTTC
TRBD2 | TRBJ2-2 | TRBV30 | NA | CAWSPGLVDTGELFF | TGTGCCTGGAGTCCGGGACTAGTGGATACCGGGGAGCTGTTTTTT
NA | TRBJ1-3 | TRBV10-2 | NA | CASSLEGSGNTIYF | TGCGCCAGCAGTTTGGAGGGCTCTGGAAACACCATATATTTT
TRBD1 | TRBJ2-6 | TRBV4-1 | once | CASSQEKATGSSGANVLTF | TGCGCCAGCAGCCAAGAAAAGGCGACAGGGTCCTCTGGGGCCAACGTCCTGACTTTC
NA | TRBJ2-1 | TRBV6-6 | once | CATLKGHDYNEQFF | TGTGCCACCTTAAAGGGACATGACTACAATGAGCAGTTCTTC
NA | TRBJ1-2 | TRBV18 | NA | CASSPPLAGSVNGYTF | TGTGCCAGCTCACCACCCTTAGCAGGGTCGGTCAACGGCTACACCTTC
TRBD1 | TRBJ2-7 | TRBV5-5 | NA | CASSEPILRDRFYEQYF | TGTGCCAGCAGCGAACCTATTCTCCGGGACAGGTTTTACGAGCAGTACTTC
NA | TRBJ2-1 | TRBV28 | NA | CASKAPGSYNEQFF | TGTGCCAGCAAGGCTCCGGGCTCCTACAATGAGCAGTTCTTC
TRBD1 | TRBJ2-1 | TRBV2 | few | CASKGQSSYNEQFF | TGTGCCAGCAAGGGACAGAGCTCCTACAATGAGCAGTTCTTC
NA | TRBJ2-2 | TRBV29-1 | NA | CSARQQTGELFF | TGCAGCGCCCGACAGCAAACCGGGGAGCTGTTTTTT
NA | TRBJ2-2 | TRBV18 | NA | CASSSVEGTGELFF | TGTGCCAGCTCATCAGTGGAGGGGACCGGGGAGCTGTTTTTT
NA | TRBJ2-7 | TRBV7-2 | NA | CASSSDILSYEQYF | TGTGCCAGCAGCTCCGACATACTCTCCTACGAGCAGTACTTC
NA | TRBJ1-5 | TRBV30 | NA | CAWSDSSGYSNQPQHF | TGTGCCTGGAGTGATTCGTCAGGGTATAGCAATCAGCCCCAGCATTTT
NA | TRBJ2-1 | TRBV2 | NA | CASSPGEQFF | TGTGCCAGCAGTCCCGGGGAGCAGTTCTTC
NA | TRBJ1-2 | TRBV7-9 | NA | CASSLVGGNRRGYTF | TGTGCCAGCAGCTTAGTCGGGGGGAACAGGAGGGGCTACACCTTC
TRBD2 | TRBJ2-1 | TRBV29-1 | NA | CSVALAGGYNEQFF | TGCAGCGTCGCCCTAGCGGGAGGCTACAATGAGCAGTTCTTC
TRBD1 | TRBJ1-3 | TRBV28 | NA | CASSSLRDRAGNTIYF | TGTGCCAGCAGTTCACTCCGGGACAGGGCAGGAAACACCATATATTTT
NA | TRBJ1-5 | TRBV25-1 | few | CASSESGPSNQPQHF | TGTGCCAGCAGTGAATCGGGTCCTAGCAATCAGCCCCAGCATTTT
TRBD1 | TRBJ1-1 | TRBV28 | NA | CASSLRGQRNTEAFF | TGTGCCAGCAGTTTAAGGGGACAGAGGAACACTGAAGCTTTCTTT
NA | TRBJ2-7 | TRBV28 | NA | CASSSLGWEVSYEQYF | TGTGCCAGCAGTTCCCTCGGGTGGGAGGTCTCCTACGAGCAGTACTTC
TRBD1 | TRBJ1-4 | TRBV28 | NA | CASSVTQGFTNEKLFF | TGTGCCAGCAGTGTCACACAGGGGTTTACTAATGAAAAACTGTTTTTT
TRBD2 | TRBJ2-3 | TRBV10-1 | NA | CASIIAGRGDTDTQYF | TGCGCCAGCATTATAGCGGGCCGGGGTGACACAGATACGCAGTATTTT
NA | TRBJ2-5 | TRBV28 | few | CASSHLSLVIQETQYF | TGTGCCAGCAGTCATCTATCTCTAGTGATCCAAGAGACCCAGTACTTC
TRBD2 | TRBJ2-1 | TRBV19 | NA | CASSIAQTSGSSDEQFF | TGTGCCAGTAGTATAGCCCAGACTAGCGGGAGTAGTGATGAGCAGTTCTTC
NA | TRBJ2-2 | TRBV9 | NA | CASSVAVGANTGELFF | TGTGCCAGCAGCGTAGCGGTCGGAGCGAACACCGGGGAGCTGTTTTTT
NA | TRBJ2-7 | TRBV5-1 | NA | CASTREGPSYEQYF | TGCGCCAGCACCCGAGAGGGCCCCTCCTACGAGCAGTACTTC
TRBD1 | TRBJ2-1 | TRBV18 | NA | CASSQDRYEQFF | TGTGCCAGCTCACAGGACAGGTATGAGCAGTTCTTC
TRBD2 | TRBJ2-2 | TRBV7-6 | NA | CASIGREGPTGELFF | TGTGCCAGCATCGGGCGGGAGGGCCCCACCGGGGAGCTGTTTTTT
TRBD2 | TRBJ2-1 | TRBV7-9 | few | CASSGGLANLNEQFF | TGTGCCAGCAGCGGCGGACTAGCGAATCTCAATGAGCAGTTCTTC
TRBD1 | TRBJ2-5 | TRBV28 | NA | CASSAIDRGQTQYF | TGTGCCAGCAGTGCTATCGACAGGGGACAGACCCAGTACTTC
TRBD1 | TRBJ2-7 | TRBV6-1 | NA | CASSERQGYEQYF | TGTGCCAGCAGTGAGAGACAGGGCTACGAGCAGTACTTC
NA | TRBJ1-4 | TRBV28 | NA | CASSPRARKLFF | TGTGCCAGCAGTCCGAGGGCCAGAAAACTGTTTTTT
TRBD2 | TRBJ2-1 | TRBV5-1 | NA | CASSLPSSGGNYNEQFF | TGCGCCAGCAGCTTGCCTTCTAGCGGGGGGAACTACAATGAGCAGTTCTTC
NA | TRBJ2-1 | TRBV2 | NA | CASTGYNEQFF | TGTGCCAGCACAGGTTACAATGAGCAGTTCTTC